This TCR beta chain was found in a study of preoperative IRX-2 immunotherapy in early breast cancer. Here immunoSEQ multiplex PCR was the method, and the copy in TCRdb shows in-frame clones only, minus some. The sample has around 40,000 clones; about 94% are singletons. J was trimmed by 5 bases and V by 0 bases; bases with no gene match: 6. Germline lookup yields CDR1 SGHRS and CDR2 YFSETQ. The CDR3 contains 16 residues. This clone showed up just once. Treatment in this sample: preoperative locoregional IRX-2 cytokine immunotherapy. The rearrangement uses TRBV5-1 and TRBJ2-3; 10 bases line up with TRBD2. The sequence was collected from a human donor with breast cancer. This specimen consisted of tumor tissue, obtained after IRX-2 immunotherapy. DNA for the CDR3: TGCGCCAGCAGCTTGGAAGCTAGCGGGGGCGTAGATACGCAGTATTTT. It translates to CASSLEASGGVDTQYF. The full variable domain, with the rest looked up from reference TRBV5-1 and TRBJ2-3, is KAGVTQTPRYLIKTRGQQVTLSCSPISGHRSVSWYQQTPGQGLQFLFEYFSETQRNKGNFPGRFSGRQFSNSRSEMNVSTLELGDSALYLCASSLEASGGVDTQYFGPGTRLTVL.